Below, 32 T cell receptor beta chains from the same sample are listed, as sequenced in a study of neurological immune-mediated disorders (dated by TCRdb to the late 2010s). Library prep was done by 5' RACE. Reads for this sample came from an Illumina HiSeq 2500. Starting from the raw public reads, TCRdb applied fastp trimming at Q25, assembled clones with MiXCR and retained in-frame beta chains. One record per CDR3 amino acid sequence lists the most common genes and DNA. The table for this sample lists roughly 80,000 distinct CDR3 sequences; roughly 9.5% of them were counted only once. The top ten constitute around 1.7% of the sample. Sequenced: PBMCs. The source of these receptors is a man aged 45-65 years in good health.

This clonotype occurred many times. This sequence joins TRBV4-2 and TRBJ2-2; no firm D call. The germline V and J ends were trimmed by 0 bases and 2 bases, with 7 bases remaining between them. Germline V lookup: CDR1 LGHNA, CDR2 YNFKEQ. The CDR3 loop spans 15 amino acids. CDR3 region: CASSQDPHNTGELFF. Written as DNA, the CDR3 is TGTGCCAGCAGCCAAGATCCCCATAACACCGGGGAGCTGTTTTTT.

There are many counts of this clonotype. V usage is TRBV20-1 and J usage is TRBJ2-7, with 8 nucleotides matching TRBD2. With 1 base clipped from V and 0 bases from J, the junction kept 2 bases outside the gene matches. This CDR3 has 14 residues. In germline, CDR1 is DFQATT, CDR2 SNEGSKA (reference sequence). In DNA, the CDR3 is TGCAGTGCTAGAGTAGCGGGGAGCTCCTACGAGCAGTACTTC. The encoded protein is CSARVAGSSYEQYF.

This chain connects TRBV3-1 to TRBJ2-3; tentatively, D is TRBD2 (5 bases). Germline CDR1 and CDR2: LGHDT and YNNKEL (reference sequence). The CDR3 loop spans 15 amino acids. The V end lost 6 bases, the J end lost 2 bases, and 15 bases lay between the germline ends. The CDR3 DNA reads as TGTGCCAGCAGTTTTACTAGTCATCACACAGATACGCAGTATTTT. It is translated as CASSFTSHHTDTQYF.

This clonotype came up many times. The chain uses TRBV12-3 or TRBV12-4 and TRBJ1-4, with D maybe TRBD1 (6 bases). The CDR3 consists of 13 residues. Trimming removed 6 bases at V and 10 bases at J, with 15 bases between. CDR3 protein: CASRGTIGPKLFF. CDR3 DNA sequence: TGTGCCAGCAGAGGGACAATCGGTCCAAAACTGTTTTTT.

Many counts were recorded for this clonotype. The gene calls are TRBV5-1 and TRBJ2-1, with a possible D match to TRBD1 (6 bases). CDR1 is SGHRS, CDR2 YFSETQ, per germline. V lost 4 bases and J 0 bases, leaving 14 bases between the germline ends. CDR3 length: 16 residues. CDR3 DNA sequence: TGCGCCAGCAGCGGCCGGGACACGAGCTCCTACAATGAGCAGTTCTTC. Its protein product is CASSGRDTSSYNEQFF.

This clonotype has a handful of counts. The chain recombines TRBV20-1 with TRBJ2-7; D not certain. Germline CDR1 and CDR2: DFQATT and SNEGSKA (reference sequence). Trimming pared 5 bases from V and 0 bases from J, leaving 11 bases between. The CDR3 length is 13 residues. As DNA, the CDR3 is TGCAGTGCTGATCAGTTGACCTCCTACGAGCAGTACTTC. This encodes CSADQLTSYEQYF.

At least ten counts were recorded for this clonotype. V and J are TRBV28 and TRBJ2-7; D possibly matches TRBD1 or TRBD2 (5 bases each). Germline values: CDR1 MDHEN, CDR2 SYDVKM. Trimming took off 6 bases at V and 5 bases at J, with 14 bases between the two ends. The CDR3 loop spans 13 amino acids. The CDR3 DNA sequence: TGTGCCAGCAGGGTGGGGACCCACCACGAGCAGTACTTC. The encoded protein is CASRVGTHHEQYF.

This clonotype has a count of ten or more. This rearrangement joins TRBV7-6 to TRBJ2-3, with D perhaps matching TRBD1 (5 bases). The V end lost 5 bases, the J end lost 5 bases, and 11 bases lay between the germline ends. The germline gives CDR1 SGHVS, CDR2 FNYEAQ. The CDR3 length is 13 residues. The CDR3 sequence: CASSLTGEDTQYF. CDR3 nucleotide sequence: TGTGCCAGCAGCCTTACAGGTGAAGATACGCAGTATTTT.

Ten or more counts support this clonotype. This chain connects TRBV28 to TRBJ2-3; maybe TRBD2 (9 bases). From germline, CDR1 is MDHEN and CDR2 SYDVKM. This CDR3 is built from 17 residues. Trimming took off 5 bases at V and 2 bases at J, with 20 bases between the two ends. DNA of the CDR3: TGTGCCAGCAGTCCTCAGGGGGCTAGCGGGAACACAGATACGCAGTATTTT. Encoded protein: CASSPQGASGNTDTQYF. Full variable domain (missing parts from reference TRBV28 and TRBJ2-3): DVKVTQSSRYLVKRTGEKVFLECVQDMDHENMFWYRQDPGLGLRLIYFSYDVKMKEKGDIPEGYSVSREKKERFSLILESASTNQTSMYLCASSPQGASGNTDTQYFGPGTRLTVL.

This clonotype was detected many times. The chain is built from TRBV4-3 and TRBJ2-7; 9 bases line up with TRBD2. Looked up from germline, CDR1 is LGHNA and CDR2 is YSLEER. CDR3 length: 14 residues. The V gene end was trimmed by 1 base and the J gene end by 2 bases; junction bases not matched to a gene: 0. The chain's CDR3 is CASSQASGTYEQYF. CDR3 bases: TGCGCCAGCAGCCAAGCTAGCGGGACCTACGAGCAGTACTTC.

The sample holds many counts of this clonotype. The chain couples TRBV5-1 to TRBJ2-5; D unclear. The CDR3 consists of 13 residues. The V gene lost 0 bases and the J gene lost 1 base, with 4 bases spanning the gap. Per the germline V gene, CDR1 is SGHRS and CDR2 is YFSETQ. CDR3 sequence: CASSLVIQETQYF. The CDR3 DNA reads as TGCGCCAGCAGCTTGGTCATCCAAGAGACCCAGTACTTC.

The V gene is TRBV27, the J gene TRBJ2-1, with TRBD2 identical over 9 bases. The V gene's germline CDR1 is MNHEY and CDR2 SMNVEV (reference sequence). V gave up 4 bases and J gave up 1 base; unmatched junction bases: 8. This CDR3 is 17 amino acids long. Here the CDR3 reads CASSSPRLAGSYNEQFF. The CDR3 DNA reads as TGTGCCAGCAGTTCCCCGAGGCTAGCGGGATCCTACAATGAGCAGTTCTTC.

This clonotype was counted at least ten times. The chain combines TRBV28 with TRBJ1-2; no definite D call. Germline lookup yields CDR1 MDHEN and CDR2 SYDVKM. The CDR3 has 12 amino acids. Between the trimmed V and J ends, which lost 8 bases and 0 bases, there was a span of 7 bases. This CDR3 is CASRDPNYGYTF. CDR3 nucleotides: TGTGCCAGCCGCGACCCTAACTATGGCTACACCTTC.

This clonotype was found many times. The chain uses TRBV12-3 or TRBV12-4 and TRBJ1-5, with a possible D match to TRBD1 (6 bases). Trimming stripped 5 bases from V and 6 bases from J, with 14 bases between. This CDR3 spans 14 amino acids. The DNA of the CDR3 is TGTGCCAGCAGTCTCACAGGGAAAGGTCAGCCCCAGCATTTT. This translates into CASSLTGKGQPQHF.

This clonotype was picked up many times. The chain uses TRBV7-2 and TRBJ2-7, with D possibly matching TRBD2 (6 bases). Trimming took off 5 bases at V and 5 bases at J, with 13 bases between the two ends. In germline, CDR1 is SGHTA, CDR2 FQGNSA. This CDR3 is built from 13 residues. Here the CDR3 reads CASSAGTRNEQYF. DNA of the CDR3: TGTGCCAGCAGCGCGGGGACGCGGAACGAGCAGTACTTC.

This clonotype was recorded at least ten times. The chain recombines TRBV7-9 with TRBJ1-5, with D uncertain. Germline V gene lookup returns CDR1 SEHNR and CDR2 FQNEAQ (reference sequence). Trimming pared 6 bases from V and 3 bases from J, leaving 6 bases between. The CDR3 extends over 12 amino acids. CDR3 in amino acids: CASSYNNQPQHF. The CDR3 coding sequence is TGTGCCAGCAGTTATAACAATCAGCCCCAGCATTTT.

The table lists this clonotype with many counts. The chain couples TRBV12-3 or TRBV12-4 to TRBJ2-7; no reliable D call. Trimming took 4 bases from V and 1 from J, leaving 14 bases between them. The CDR3 contains 15 residues. CDR3 sequence reads: CASSSAARSSYEQYF. The CDR3 nucleotides read TGTGCCAGCAGTTCTGCGGCCCGGTCATCCTACGAGCAGTACTTC.

As to this clonotype: Here the CDR3 omits its conserved ending phenylalanine or tryptophan, so a read error is the likely source. The chain carries TRBV4-2 and TRBJ2-1; 8 nucleotides align to TRBD2. V lost 1 base to trimming and J lost 7 bases; unmatched junction nucleotides: 6. Germline V gene sequence: CDR1 LGHNA, CDR2 YNFKEQ. The CDR3 length is 15 residues. The CDR3 protein is CASSQVNSGENEQFL. As DNA, the CDR3 is TGTGCCAGCAGCCAAGTGAATAGCGGGGAGAATGAGCAGTTCTTA.

This clonotype came up many times. V is TRBV27 and J is TRBJ1-1; the D gene is possibly TRBD1 (6 bases). The V end was cut by 5 bases, the J end by 1 base, with 23 bases between. The CDR3 sequence is 18 residues long. The V gene's germline CDR1 is MNHEY and CDR2 SMNVEV (reference sequence). This CDR3 is CASSARGGGGLRNTEAFF. The DNA of the CDR3 is TGTGCCAGCAGTGCCCGCGGCGGGGGCGGATTAAGGAACACTGAAGCTTTCTTT.

This clonotype was detected many times. The J gene is TRBJ2-4, the V gene TRBV10-2; D is unresolved. Looked up from germline, CDR1 is WSHSY and CDR2 is SAAADI. This CDR3 region has 13 residues. The ends were cut back, 2 bases at V and 7 bases at J, with 9 bases in the middle. The CDR3 loop reads CASSEASQNIQYF. The CDR3 bases are TGCGCCAGCAGTGAGGCCTCCCAGAACATTCAGTACTTC.

In this sample, this clonotype turned up many times. The chain combines TRBV20-1 with TRBJ1-1; D not resolved. The germline V and J ends were trimmed by 4 bases and 2 bases, with 14 bases remaining between them. Looked up from germline, CDR1 is DFQATT and CDR2 is SNEGSKA (reference sequence). CDR3 size: 14 residues. CDR3 protein: CSAKLFGRNTEAFF. The CDR3, as DNA: TGCAGTGCTAAGTTGTTCGGCCGCAACACTGAAGCTTTCTTT.

This clonotype was counted many times. The chain uses TRBV15 and TRBJ1-6, with 8 nucleotides matching TRBD1. J gave up 10 bases and V 5 bases, and 13 bases lay outside the gene matches. The V gene's germline CDR1 is LNHNV and CDR2 YYDKDF (reference sequence). The CDR3 spans 16 residues. CDR3 sequence (DNA): TGTGCCACCAGCGAAAGACCGGGACAGGTTAGGTCACCCCTCCACTTT. Its protein product is CATSERPGQVRSPLHF.

This clonotype showed up many times. The V gene is TRBV2, the J gene TRBJ2-1; D possibly uses TRBD1 or TRBD2 (5 bases each). The CDR3 contains 16 residues. Deletions cut 6 bases from V and 0 bases from J, with 15 bases between. CDR1 is SNHLY and CDR2 is FYNNEI in the germline V gene. CDR3 sequence: CASREETVSSYNEQFF. CDR3 nucleotide sequence: TGTGCCAGCAGGGAGGAGACAGTGAGCTCCTACAATGAGCAGTTCTTC. The whole variable domain, filled in from reference TRBV2 and TRBJ2-1, reads EPEVTQTPSHQVTQMGQEVILRCVPISNHLYFYWYRQILGQKVEFLVSFYNNEISEKSEIFDDQFSVERPDGSNFTLKIRSTKLEDSAMYFCASREETVSSYNEQFFGPGTRLTVL.

Ten or more counts support this clonotype. V is TRBV19 and J is TRBJ1-6; D is possibly TRBD1 (5 bases). The CDR3 totals 15 residues. The germline V gene has CDR1 LNHDA and CDR2 SQIVND (reference sequence). Trimming removed 2 bases at V and 9 bases at J, with 14 bases between. The DNA for the CDR3 is TGTGCCAGTAGTATATTCGGGACCAGTGGTTCACCCCTCCACTTT. Translated, it gives CASSIFGTSGSPLHF.

This clonotype was seen at least ten times. This sequence joins TRBV24-1 and TRBJ1-5; D is possibly TRBD1 (5 bases). Germline V gene sequence: CDR1 KGHDR, CDR2 SFDVKD. CDR3 length equals 14 residues. V lost 3 bases to trimming and J lost 5 bases, with 10 bases between them. CDR3 sequence (DNA): TGTGCCACCAGTGATCCGGACATCCATCAGCCCCAGCATTTT. It yields the protein CATSDPDIHQPQHF.

This clonotype was counted ten times or more. V and J are TRBV5-1 and TRBJ2-2, with D perhaps TRBD1 (6 bases). V lost 2 bases, J lost 7 bases, and 9 bases lay in between. The CDR3 is 13 residues long. Per the germline V gene, CDR1 is SGHRS and CDR2 is YFSETQ. The CDR3 coding sequence is TGCGCCAGCAGCTTACAGGGTGGCGGGGAGCTGTTTTTT. This gives the protein CASSLQGGGELFF.

This clonotype has ten or more counts. The chain carries TRBV25-1 and TRBJ1-2; D remains unclear. The CDR3 has 14 amino acids. V was pared by 2 bases and J by 5 bases, with 12 bases between. Germline CDR1 is MGHDK and CDR2 is SYGVNS. DNA for the CDR3: TGTGCCAGCAGTGAACCAGGACGGGCTTATGGCTACACCTTC. Translating gives CASSEPGRAYGYTF.

This clonotype was recorded at least ten times. CDR3 in amino acids: CASSQDPDRGEKLFF. Written as DNA, the CDR3 is TGCGCCAGCAGCCAAGACCCGGACAGGGGAGAAAAACTGTTTTTT. This chain uses TRBV4-1 with TRBJ1-4; 9 bases fit TRBD1. CDR1 MGHRA and CDR2 YSYEKL come from the germline V gene. V lost 0 bases and J lost 8; bases outside the gene matches: 4. The CDR3 consists of 15 residues.

In this sample, this clonotype turned up many times. The V call is TRBV6-2 or TRBV6-3, the J call TRBJ2-1, with D unclear. V was clipped by 0 bases and J by 5 bases, with 11 bases between them. This CDR3 spans 15 amino acids. CDR1 MNHEY and CDR2 SVGEGT come from the germline V gene. The CDR3: CASSYSRQGNNEQFF. CDR3 nucleotide sequence: TGTGCCAGCAGTTACTCGAGACAAGGGAACAATGAGCAGTTCTTC.

This clonotype was found many times. CDR3 sequence: CASSLLGQGSQETQYF. The CDR3 nucleotides are TGTGCCAGCAGCTTGCTCGGCCAGGGGAGTCAAGAGACCCAGTACTTC. This chain uses TRBV5-5 with TRBJ2-5; D might be TRBD1 (6 bases). This CDR3 spans 16 amino acids. Germline CDR1 reads SGHKS; CDR2 reads YYEKEE (reference sequence). The germline V and J ends were trimmed by 1 base and 2 bases, with 15 bases remaining between them. Full variable domain (outside the CDR3, taken from reference TRBV5-5 and TRBJ2-5): DAGVTQSPTHLIKTRGQQVTLRCSPISGHKSVSWYQQVLGQGPQFIFQYYEKEERGRGNFPDRFSARQFPNYSSELNVNALLLGDSALYLCASSLLGQGSQETQYFGPGTRLLVL.

This clonotype occurred a few times. V and J are TRBV27 and TRBJ2-7; 14 bases align to TRBD2. With 5 bases clipped from V and 0 bases from J, the junction kept 9 bases outside the gene matches. The CDR3 has 18 amino acids. Per the germline V gene, CDR1 is MNHEY and CDR2 is SMNVEV (reference sequence). The CDR3 region has the DNA TGTGCCAGCAGTCCTGGACTAGCGGGGGGACAAAGCTCCTACGAGCAGTACTTC. This encodes CASSPGLAGGQSSYEQYF.

In its sample, this clonotype was seen many times. V and J are TRBV7-3 and TRBJ2-2; no clear D. The CDR3 runs 15 residues. Trimming removed 1 base at V and 2 bases at J, with 8 bases between. The germline V gene has CDR1 SGHTA and CDR2 FQGTGA. CDR3 nucleotide sequence: TGTGCCAGCAGCTTAAGCACTTTAAACACCGGGGAGCTGTTTTTT. Translating it yields CASSLSTLNTGELFF.